Below are 3 T cell receptor beta chains sequenced from a single sample in a study of T cell repertoires and HLA-DP antigens. Data came from immunoSEQ multiplex PCR; TCRdb stores just in-frame clones and leaves some out. The sample consists of fewer than 75,000 clones, just under 80% of them appearing once. The antigens for these receptors are not known. The sample comprised CD4+ T cells from PBMCs. These receptors all stem from a man in his sixties in good health and CMV-seronegative.

The chain uses TRBV9 and TRBJ2-5, with D maybe TRBD2 (5 bases). The CDR3 runs 15 residues. V lost 0 bases and J 5 bases, leaving 14 bases between the germline ends. Germline assignment: CDR1 SGDLS and CDR2 YYNGEE. For the CDR3, the DNA is TGTGCCAGCAGCGTAGCTCCGGGAACGGGGGAGACCCAGTACTTC. Residues: CASSVAPGTGETQYF.

This sequence joins TRBV11-2 and TRBJ2-2, with D perhaps TRBD2 (5 bases). The CDR3 runs to 15 residues. Between the trimmed V and J ends, which lost 4 bases and 2 bases, there was a span of 11 bases. Germline V gene data show CDR1 as SGHAT and CDR2 as FQNNGV. CDR3 region: CASSYSGLNTGELFF. CDR3 nucleotide sequence: TGTGCCAGCAGCTACTCCGGACTTAACACCGGGGAGCTGTTTTTT.

A single count supports this clone. The rearrangement links TRBV10-2 to TRBJ2-2, with 7 nucleotides matching TRBD1. The trim removed 0 bases at V and 0 bases at J, leaving 4 bases unmatched. In germline, CDR1 is WSHSY, CDR2 SAAADI. The CDR3 runs to 17 residues. This chain's CDR3 is CASSESGQGANTGELFF. DNA for the CDR3: TGCGCCAGCAGTGAGTCGGGTCAGGGGGCGAACACCGGGGAGCTGTTTTTT.